Described below is a single T cell receptor (beta chain) sequence and its context. Its cognate antigen is unknown. Some clones are missing from TCRdb's copy, which holds only in-frame ones; the method was immunoSEQ multiplex PCR. The sample lists some 90,000 clones, 70% to 90% occurring once. The sample is drawn from a study of PD-L1 blockade in urothelial cancer. Study information: From 2014, patients received atezolizumab, given as 1,200 mg intravenously every 3 weeks. Timepoints chosen for blood analysis were 3 weeks (second dose) and 6 weeks after treatment start. Whole-study results and caveats: Blood TCR clonality below the median before treatment was a predictor of better survival. Tumor-associated TCR clones expanded more in blood at 3 weeks in patients with durable benefit.

Indicated time point: pretreatment peripheral blood. The V segment lost 9 bases and the J segment 5 bases; nucleotides outside the gene matches: 15. CDR1 is LNHDA, CDR2 SQIVND, per germline (reference sequence). The CDR3 sequence is 16 residues long. This clonotype was sampled from a woman older than 75 with urothelial cancer. The chain uses TRBV19 and TRBJ2-2; 7 bases agree with TRBD2. The material sequenced was PBMCs, taken around atezolizumab (anti-PD-L1) treatment. This CDR3 is CASRRMGGVGTGELFF. The CDR3 DNA sequence: TGTGCCAGCAGACGGATGGGGGGGGTCGGGACCGGGGAGCTGTTTTTT.